This T cell receptor (beta chain) was retrieved from a study of blood T cell repertoires in COVID-19. Across the whole study: Samples taken during acute and convalescent COVID-19 were collected in the United States, Italy and Spain. The analysed material was cDNA or gDNA that came from T cells, B-cell-depleted T cells, or PBMCs.

Trimming left V 0 bases short and J 3 bases short, with 6 bases between. CDR3 length equals 13 residues. The germline gives CDR1 SGHTS, CDR2 YDEGEE. Original methodology: Amplification with reference gene primers provided the estimates of nucleated cell counts. The method was immunoSEQ multiplex PCR; TCRdb's version includes in-frame clones alone and lacks a portion of them. For V, J and clone size, that table is used; D and trimming come from the DNA. The data show approximately 150,000 clones, roughly 87% seen once. This clone was observed once. The sample taken for sequencing was peripheral blood. The source of this sequence is an older woman who had recovered from COVID-19. The chain links TRBV5-8 to TRBJ1-2; D unclear. The CDR3 sequence: CASSLGPDYGYTF. In DNA form, the CDR3 reads TGTGCCAGCAGCTTGGGTCCTGACTATGGCTACACCTTC.